This T cell receptor beta chain is drawn from a study of radiotherapy plus CTLA-4 blockade in lung cancer. Study observations and caveats: The best predictor of response was reported to be early blood T cell clone dynamics, with interferon-beta. Tumor-derived TCR clones expanded in blood after radiotherapy plus ipilimumab.

Chemo-refractory metastatic non-small-cell lung cancer patients underwent focal radiation alongside CTLA-4 blockade with ipilimumab. This clone came up a few times. The antigen remains unidentified. V was cut by 5 bases and J by 0 bases, with 11 bases left in between. The CDR3 is 15 residues long. The germline V gene encodes CDR1 MNHEY and CDR2 SVGAGI. Some clones are missing from TCRdb's copy, which holds only in-frame ones; the method was immunoSEQ multiplex PCR. The table shows tens of thousands of clones, with approximately 75% occurring only once. The clonotype originates from a human donor with non-small cell lung cancer that progressed on radiotherapy plus ipilimumab. The sequenced sample was peripheral blood, obtained from a patient treated with radiotherapy plus ipilimumab. V is TRBV6-5 and J is TRBJ2-1; no clear D. CDR3 sequence reads: CASSPRVSSYNEQFF. The CDR3 DNA sequence: TGTGCCAGCAGTCCCCGGGTCAGCTCCTACAATGAGCAGTTCTTC.